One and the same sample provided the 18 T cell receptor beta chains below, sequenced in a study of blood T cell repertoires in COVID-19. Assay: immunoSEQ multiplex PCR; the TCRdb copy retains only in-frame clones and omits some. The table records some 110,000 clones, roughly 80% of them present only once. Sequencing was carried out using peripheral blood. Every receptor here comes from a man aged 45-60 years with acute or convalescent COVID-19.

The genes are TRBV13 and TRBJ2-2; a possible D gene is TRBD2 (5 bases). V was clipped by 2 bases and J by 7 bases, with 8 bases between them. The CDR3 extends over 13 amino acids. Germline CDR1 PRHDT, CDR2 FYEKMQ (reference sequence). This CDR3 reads CASSLSRGGELFF. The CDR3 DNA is TGTGCCAGCAGCTTAAGTCGGGGCGGGGAGCTGTTTTTT.

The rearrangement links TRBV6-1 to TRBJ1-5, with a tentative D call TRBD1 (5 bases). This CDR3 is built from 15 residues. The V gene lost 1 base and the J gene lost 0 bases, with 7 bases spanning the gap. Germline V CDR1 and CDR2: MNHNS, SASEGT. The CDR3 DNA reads TGTGCCAGCAGTGAAGGACAGTATAGCAATCAGCCCCAGCATTTT. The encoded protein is CASSEGQYSNQPQHF.

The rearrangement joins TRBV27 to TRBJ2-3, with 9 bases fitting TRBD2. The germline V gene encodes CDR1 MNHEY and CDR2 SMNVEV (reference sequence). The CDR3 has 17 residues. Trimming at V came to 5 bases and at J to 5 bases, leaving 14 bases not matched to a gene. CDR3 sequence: CASSLRIAGVYQDTQYF. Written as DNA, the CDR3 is TGTGCCAGCAGTCTCCGGATAGCGGGAGTCTATCAAGATACGCAGTATTTT.

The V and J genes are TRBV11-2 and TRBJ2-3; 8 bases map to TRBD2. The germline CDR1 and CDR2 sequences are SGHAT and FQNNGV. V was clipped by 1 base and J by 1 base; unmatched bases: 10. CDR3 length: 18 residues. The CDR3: CASSLAGSGVGGTDTQYF. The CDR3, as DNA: TGTGCCAGCAGCTTAGCGGGTAGCGGGGTCGGTGGCACAGATACGCAGTATTTT.

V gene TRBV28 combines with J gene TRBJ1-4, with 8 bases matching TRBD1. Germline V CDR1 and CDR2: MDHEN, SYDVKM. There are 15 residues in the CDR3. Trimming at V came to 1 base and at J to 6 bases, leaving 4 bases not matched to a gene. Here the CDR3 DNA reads TGTGCCAGCAGTTTATTCTACAGGGGGGATGAAAAACTGTTTTTT. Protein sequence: CASSLFYRGDEKLFF.

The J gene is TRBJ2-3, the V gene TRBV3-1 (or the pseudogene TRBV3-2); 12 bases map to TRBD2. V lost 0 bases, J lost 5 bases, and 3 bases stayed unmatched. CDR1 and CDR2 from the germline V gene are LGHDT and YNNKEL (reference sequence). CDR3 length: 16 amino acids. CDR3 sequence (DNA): TGTGCCAGCAGCCAAGATCCTAGCGGGGGGGTAGATACGCAGTATTTT. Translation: CASSQDPSGGVDTQYF.

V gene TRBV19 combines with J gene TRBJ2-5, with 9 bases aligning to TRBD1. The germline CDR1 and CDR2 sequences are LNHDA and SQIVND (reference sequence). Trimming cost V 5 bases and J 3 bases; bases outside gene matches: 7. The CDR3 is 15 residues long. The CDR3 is CASSLTGTGKETQYF. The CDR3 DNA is TGTGCCAGTAGTCTTACCGGGACAGGGAAAGAGACCCAGTACTTC.

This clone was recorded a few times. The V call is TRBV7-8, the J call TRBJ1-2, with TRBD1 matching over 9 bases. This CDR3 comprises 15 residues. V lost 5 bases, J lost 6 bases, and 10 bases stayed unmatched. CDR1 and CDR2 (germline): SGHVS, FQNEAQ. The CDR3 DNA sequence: TGTGCCAGCAGCCCAAACAGGGGGCGCCCCGATGGCTACACCTTC. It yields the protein CASSPNRGRPDGYTF.

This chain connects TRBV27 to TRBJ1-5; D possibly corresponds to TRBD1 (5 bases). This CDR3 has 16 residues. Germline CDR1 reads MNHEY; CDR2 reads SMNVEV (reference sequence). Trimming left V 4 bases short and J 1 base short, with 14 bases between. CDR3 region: CASSWAGGSSNQPQHF. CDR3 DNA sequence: TGTGCCAGCAGTTGGGCGGGGGGGTCGAGCAATCAGCCCCAGCATTTT.

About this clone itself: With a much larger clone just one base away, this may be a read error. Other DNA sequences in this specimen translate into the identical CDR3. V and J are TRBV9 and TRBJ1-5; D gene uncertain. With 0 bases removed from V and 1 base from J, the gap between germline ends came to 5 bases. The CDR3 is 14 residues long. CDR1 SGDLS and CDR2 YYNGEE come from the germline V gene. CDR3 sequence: CASSVGQSNQPQHF. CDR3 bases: TGTGCCAGCAGCGTAGGGCAGAGCAATCAGCCCCAGCATTTT.

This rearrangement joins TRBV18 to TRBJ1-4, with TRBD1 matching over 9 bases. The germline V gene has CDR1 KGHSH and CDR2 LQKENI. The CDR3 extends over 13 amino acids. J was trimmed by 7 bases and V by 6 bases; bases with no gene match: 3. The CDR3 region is CASSDRGGEKLFF. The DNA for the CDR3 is TGTGCCAGCTCGGACAGGGGAGGTGAAAAACTGTTTTTT. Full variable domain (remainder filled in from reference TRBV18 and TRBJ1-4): NAGVMQNPRHLVRRRGQEARLRCSPMKGHSHVYWYRQLPEEGLKFMVYLQKENIIDESGMPKERFSAEFPKEGPSILRIQQVVRGDSAAYFCASSDRGGEKLFFGSGTQLSVL.

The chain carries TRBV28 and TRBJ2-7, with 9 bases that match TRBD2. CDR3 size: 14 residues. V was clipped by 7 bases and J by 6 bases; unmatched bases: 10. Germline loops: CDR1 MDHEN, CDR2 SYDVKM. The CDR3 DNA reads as TGTGCCAGCACCCAGTTGGTTAGCGGGAGCGAGCAGTACTTC. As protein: CASTQLVSGSEQYF.

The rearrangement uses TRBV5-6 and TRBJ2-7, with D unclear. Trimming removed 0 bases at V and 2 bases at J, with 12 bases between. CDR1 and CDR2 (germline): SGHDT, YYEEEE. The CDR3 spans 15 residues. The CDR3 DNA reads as TGTGCCAGCAGCTTGGCCCCCGGAGCAACCTACGAGCAGTACTTC. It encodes CASSLAPGATYEQYF.

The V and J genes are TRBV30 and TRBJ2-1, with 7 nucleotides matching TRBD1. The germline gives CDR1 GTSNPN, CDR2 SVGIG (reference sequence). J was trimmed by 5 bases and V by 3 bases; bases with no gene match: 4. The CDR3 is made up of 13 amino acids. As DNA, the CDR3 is TGTGCCTGGAGAAAGGGGGCCCACAATGAGCAGTTCTTC. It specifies CAWRKGAHNEQFF.

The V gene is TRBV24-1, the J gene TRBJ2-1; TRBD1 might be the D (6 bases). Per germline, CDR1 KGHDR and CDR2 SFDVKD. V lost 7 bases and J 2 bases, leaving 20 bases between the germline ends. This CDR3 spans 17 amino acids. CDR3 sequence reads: CATSHPRGRGAYNEQFF. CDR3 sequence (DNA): TGTGCCACCAGCCACCCCCGAGGCAGGGGTGCCTACAATGAGCAGTTCTTC.

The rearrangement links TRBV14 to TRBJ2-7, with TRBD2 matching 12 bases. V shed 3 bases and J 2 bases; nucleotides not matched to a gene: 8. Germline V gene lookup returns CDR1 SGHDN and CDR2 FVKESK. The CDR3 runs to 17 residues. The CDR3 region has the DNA TGTGCCAGCAGCCACCGTTTGACTAGCGGGGGAACCTACGAGCAGTACTTC. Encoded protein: CASSHRLTSGGTYEQYF.

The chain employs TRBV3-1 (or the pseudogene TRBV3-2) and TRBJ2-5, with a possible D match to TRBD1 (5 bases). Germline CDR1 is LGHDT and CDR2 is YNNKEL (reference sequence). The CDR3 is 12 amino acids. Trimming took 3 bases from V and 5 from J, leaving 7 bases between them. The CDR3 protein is CASSQGPETQYF. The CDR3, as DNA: TGTGCCAGCAGCCAGGGGCCTGAGACCCAGTACTTC.

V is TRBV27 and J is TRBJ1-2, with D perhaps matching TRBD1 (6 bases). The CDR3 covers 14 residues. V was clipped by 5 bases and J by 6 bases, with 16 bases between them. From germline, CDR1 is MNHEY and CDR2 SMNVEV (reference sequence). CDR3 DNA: TGTGCCAGCAGTCCCTTCCAGGGGAGGGATGGCTACACCTTC. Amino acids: CASSPFQGRDGYTF.